This paragraph covers one TCR beta chain sequence. Its antigen is still unknown. Primed by a sample-barcoded 5' primer and a J-beta primer mix, a second PCR proceeded for about 6 to 12 cycles. From the 5' RACE reads, TCRdb called clonotypes with MiXCR, one entry per CDR3 protein. The data show about 900,000 distinct CDR3 sequences, around 49% seen once. The record originates from a study of blood T cells in healthy people across ages. Germline V lookup: CDR1 SGHTA, CDR2 FQGNSA. The CDR3 contains 14 residues. Findings and limits, study-wide: Donor CMV status, an unknown factor, possibly confounded changes in expanded clonotypes.

Sample: blood. The clonotype comes from a young man in good health. V is TRBV7-2 and J is TRBJ2-7, with D possibly TRBD1 on 5 matching bases. The closer fit of TRBJ2-4 to the DNA end suggests the J call may be wrong. The CDR3 DNA sequence: TGTGCCAGCAGCTTCGGGCAGGGCGGAAACATTCAGTACTTC. Protein sequence: CASSFGQGGNIQYF.